These 22 T cell receptor beta chains were sequenced from one sample in a study of T cells in Graves' hyperthyroidism and ophthalmopathy (dated by TCRdb to between 2017 and 2020). The library was obtained by multiplex PCR. Reads for this sample came from an Illumina HiSeq 2000. The TCR beta CDR3 regions were amplified from RNA transcripts. The first round of RT-PCR for the TCR CDR3 was performed with the HTBI primer set and the Qiagen OneStep RT-PCR kit. TCRdb trimmed public reads at Q25 via fastp, called clones via MiXCR and kept in-frame beta chains. Rows with one shared CDR3 protein collapse into an entry with the most common genes and DNA. For this sample there are under 800,000 distinct CDR3 sequences; approximately 14% appear just once. Together, the top ten hold about a tenth of the sample. Sequencing was performed on blood. Receptors originate from a woman aged 18-30 years with Graves' hyperthyroidism.

V usage is TRBV4-1 and J usage is TRBJ1-1, with 8 bases identical to TRBD1. Germline V gene data show CDR1 as MGHRA and CDR2 as YSYEKL. V was pared by 4 bases and J by 7 bases, with 8 bases of the junction left unmatched. This CDR3 spans 14 amino acids. CDR3 in DNA: TGCGCCAGCAGCCTTTCCGGGACAGGACTTGAAGCTTTCTTT. It is translated as CASSLSGTGLEAFF.

The table lists this clonotype with many counts. V and J are TRBV6-5 and TRBJ1-5; D is ambiguous. This CDR3 has 13 residues. Trimming stripped 0 bases from V and 5 bases from J, with 5 bases between. The germline gives CDR1 MNHEY, CDR2 SVGAGI. The CDR3 DNA reads TGTGCCAGCAGTTACTCGAGTTATCAGCCCCAGCATTTT. It specifies CASSYSSYQPQHF.

Of note for this clonotype: This is likely a read error, given that the CDR3 carries no conserved phenylalanine or tryptophan at its end. V usage is TRBV30 and J usage is TRBJ2-7; 9 bases agree with TRBD2. The CDR3 has 13 residues. CDR1 is GTSNPN, CDR2 SVGIG, per germline (reference sequence). Germline trimming cut 4 bases from V and 3 bases from J; bases unmatched to any gene: 4. The chain's CDR3 is CAWTSGTNYEQYL. The CDR3 region has the DNA TGTGCCTGGACTAGCGGGACAAACTACGAGCAGTACCTC.

This clonotype has a count of ten or more. The CDR3 coding sequence is TGTGCCAGTCGACAGGGGTTGAACACTGAAGCTTTCTTT. Translation gives CASRQGLNTEAFF. V gene TRBV18 combines with J gene TRBJ1-1, with TRBD1 identical over 8 bases. Germline lookup yields CDR1 KGHSH and CDR2 LQKENI. After removal of 9 bases from V and 0 bases from J, the junction contained 3 bases not matched to a gene. This CDR3 comprises 13 residues.

The chain links TRBV3-1 to TRBJ2-2; TRBD2 aligns across 8 bases. This CDR3 contains 15 residues. With V trimmed by 1 base and J by 5 bases, 3 bases remained unmatched. Germline values: CDR1 LGHDT, CDR2 YNNKEL (reference sequence). This chain's CDR3 is CASSQVREVTGELFF. CDR3 in DNA: TGTGCCAGCAGCCAAGTGCGGGAGGTAACCGGGGAGCTGTTTTTT.

This clonotype turned up a few times. The V call is TRBV13, the J call TRBJ2-7; possibly TRBD1 or TRBD2 for D (5 bases each). With 5 bases removed from V and 1 base from J, the gap between germline ends came to 12 bases. Germline V gene lookup returns CDR1 PRHDT and CDR2 FYEKMQ (reference sequence). This CDR3 is built from 14 residues. The CDR3 sequence: CASSPRGQSYEQYF. CDR3 in DNA: TGTGCCAGCAGCCCCCGGGGCCAATCCTACGAGCAGTACTTC.

There are many counts of this clonotype. The V gene is TRBV18, the J gene TRBJ2-5, with unresolved D. V lost 0 bases to trimming and J lost 5 bases, with 16 bases between them. The germline gives CDR1 KGHSH, CDR2 LQKENI. The length of the CDR3 is 16 residues. CDR3 residues: CASSPPGSGRVETQYF. CDR3 DNA sequence: TGTGCCAGCTCACCACCTGGTTCTGGCAGAGTCGAGACCCAGTACTTC. Full variable domain (rest looked up from reference TRBV18 and TRBJ2-5): NAGVMQNPRHLVRRRGQEARLRCSPMKGHSHVYWYRQLPEEGLKFMVYLQKENIIDESGMPKERFSAEFPKEGPSILRIQQVVRGDSAAYFCASSPPGSGRVETQYFGPGTRLLVL.

On this clonotype: Since no conserved phenylalanine or tryptophan closes the CDR3, a read error is the likely cause. This sequence joins TRBV7-2 and TRBJ2-1, with 9 bases fitting TRBD2. Germline lookup yields CDR1 SGHTA and CDR2 FQGNSA. This CDR3 is 14 amino acids long. V dropped 5 bases and J dropped 6; count of bases not matched to a gene: 5. The CDR3: CASSRLAEPNEQFS. The CDR3 DNA reads as TGTGCCAGCAGCCGACTAGCGGAGCCCAATGAGCAGTTCTCC.

This clonotype was seen repeatedly, ten times or more. The chain employs TRBV11-2 and TRBJ2-7; D is unclear. Germline CDR1 SGHAT, CDR2 FQNNGV. Trimming left V 5 bases short and J 2 bases short, with 16 bases between. The CDR3 totals 15 residues. The CDR3 coding sequence is TGTGCCAGCAGCCCCCGGGTTAGGGCAACCTACGAGCAGTACTTC. Translating gives CASSPRVRATYEQYF.

This clonotype was observed many times. This chain joins TRBV27 and TRBJ2-2; TRBD2 is a possible D gene (7 bases). V was cut by 5 bases and J by 1 base, with 17 bases left in between. Germline V gene lookup returns CDR1 MNHEY and CDR2 SMNVEV (reference sequence). This CDR3 has 17 residues. DNA of the CDR3: TGTGCCAGCAGTCCCCGGGGGGCGGGAGAGAACACCGGGGAGCTGTTTTTT. Its translation is CASSPRGAGENTGELFF.

V usage is TRBV29-1 and J usage is TRBJ2-5, with D perhaps matching TRBD1 (5 bases). The CDR3 totals 13 residues. Trimming left V 3 bases short and J 2 bases short, with 10 bases between. Germline loops: CDR1 SQVTM, CDR2 ANQGSEA. This CDR3 is CSVEIGAQETQYF. Here the CDR3 DNA reads TGCAGCGTTGAGATAGGGGCGCAAGAGACCCAGTACTTC.

The chain has TRBV14 and TRBJ2-3; D is uncertain. The germline CDR1 and CDR2 sequences are SGHDN and FVKESK. The germline V and J ends were trimmed by 3 bases and 1 base, with 17 bases remaining between them. The CDR3 has 17 residues. In DNA, the CDR3 is TGTGCCAGCAGCCACCTCTCCTTTTTCGGTGGCACAGATACGCAGTATTTT. Its translation: CASSHLSFFGGTDTQYF.

This clonotype was picked up a small number of times. J is TRBJ2-1 and V is TRBV13, with D perhaps being TRBD1 or TRBD2 (5 bases each). With 5 bases removed from V and 0 bases from J, the gap between germline ends came to 14 bases. Germline V gene data show CDR1 as PRHDT and CDR2 as FYEKMQ (reference sequence). This CDR3 is built from 16 residues. CDR3 nucleotides: TGTGCCAGCAGCGGCCGGGAAGACAGCTCCTACAATGAGCAGTTCTTC. Amino acids: CASSGREDSSYNEQFF.

The sample holds many counts of this clonotype. This rearrangement joins TRBV11-2 to TRBJ2-5; 8 positions agree with TRBD1. Per the germline V gene, CDR1 is SGHAT and CDR2 is FQNNGV. The CDR3 sequence is 12 residues long. Trimming took 0 bases from V and 9 from J; bases not matched to a gene: 0. CDR3 nucleotide sequence: TGTGCCAGCAGCTTAGAACAGGGGGCCCAGTACTTC. It specifies CASSLEQGAQYF.

Many counts were recorded for this clonotype. V usage is TRBV6-5 and J usage is TRBJ2-7; 7 positions agree with TRBD1. Per the germline V gene, CDR1 is MNHEY and CDR2 is SVGAGI. V lost 4 bases, J lost 3 bases, and 6 bases stayed unmatched. The CDR3 runs to 14 residues. This CDR3 reads CASSSGTALYEQYF. DNA of the CDR3: TGTGCCAGCAGTTCCGGGACAGCCCTCTACGAGCAGTACTTC.

This clonotype was observed many times. J is TRBJ2-3 and V is TRBV6-2 or TRBV6-3; D may be TRBD1 (6 bases). The germline V and J ends were trimmed by 2 bases and 3 bases, with 21 bases remaining between them. The CDR3 is 18 residues long. Germline values: CDR1 MNHEY, CDR2 SVGEGT. CDR3 region: CASSYLRQTGPITDTQYF. Written as DNA, the CDR3 is TGTGCCAGCAGTTACCTTCGCCAGACAGGTCCGATTACAGATACGCAGTATTTT.

V is TRBV6-1 and J is TRBJ1-5; D possibly corresponds to TRBD1 (5 bases). Between the trimmed V and J ends, which lost 8 bases and 6 bases, there was a span of 17 bases. Germline V CDR1 and CDR2: MNHNS, SASEGT. The CDR3 loop spans 14 amino acids. CDR3 region: CASGDPRWTQPQHF. For the CDR3, the DNA is TGTGCCAGCGGGGACCCCCGGTGGACTCAGCCCCAGCATTTT.

The J gene is TRBJ2-3, the V gene TRBV27; D tentatively fits TRBD1 or TRBD2 (6 bases each). The V gene's germline CDR1 is MNHEY and CDR2 SMNVEV (reference sequence). CDR3 length: 15 residues. The V end lost 8 bases, the J end lost 2 bases, and 17 bases lay between the germline ends. The CDR3 sequence: CASLQRGADTDTQYF. The CDR3 region has the DNA TGTGCCAGCCTTCAGAGGGGGGCGGACACAGATACGCAGTATTTT.

This clonotype was seen many times. V is TRBV7-9 and J is TRBJ2-2; D remains ambiguous. Trimming took off 6 bases at V and 4 bases at J, with 9 bases between the two ends. The CDR3 length is 13 residues. Germline V gene data show CDR1 as SEHNR and CDR2 as FQNEAQ (reference sequence). CDR3 nucleotide sequence: TGTGCCAGCAGTTTGTCAGGCACCGGGGAGCTGTTTTTT. This translates into CASSLSGTGELFF.

This clonotype was counted between two and nine times. This rearrangement joins TRBV5-1 to TRBJ2-1, with D possibly TRBD2 on 5 matching bases. Germline loops: CDR1 SGHRS, CDR2 YFSETQ. With 3 bases removed from V and 7 bases from J, the gap between germline ends came to 17 bases. This CDR3 has 15 amino acids. The CDR3 region is CASSSHEGLLNEQFF. DNA for the CDR3: TGCGCCAGCAGCTCCCACGAGGGCCTACTTAATGAGCAGTTCTTC.

V and J are TRBV6-2 or TRBV6-3 and TRBJ1-4; D is ambiguous. This CDR3 region has 14 residues. CDR1 and CDR2 (germline): MNHEY, SVGEGT. V lost 10 bases, J lost 2 bases, and 14 bases lay in between. DNA of the CDR3: TGTGCCACTCACTCTGGTTCCACTAATGAAAAACTGTTTTTT. This gives the protein CATHSGSTNEKLFF.

This clonotype was counted only a few times. The rearrangement joins TRBV29-1 to TRBJ2-7; the D gene is possibly TRBD2 (6 bases). CDR1 and CDR2 (germline): SQVTM, ANQGSEA. The CDR3 totals 12 residues. V gave up 4 bases and J gave up 7 bases, with 14 bases separating them. For the CDR3, the DNA is TGCAGCGTTGCCCCCCTGGCGGGAGAGCAGTACTTC. Protein sequence: CSVAPLAGEQYF.